This TCR beta chain was sequenced during a study of OX40 agonist ivuxolimab in advanced cancers. Notes on the study in general: There were also nonresponders showing low normalized T-cell clonal expansion. On average, CD8+ T cells showed a greater number of expanded clones than CD4+.

CDR1 is SGHTA, CDR2 FQGTGA, per germline. Trimming shortened V by 5 bases and J by 3 bases, and 14 bases separated the two germline ends. The CDR3 has 14 residues. This clone was seen only a few times. Antigen unknown. TCRdb keeps only in-frame clones here, not all; method: immunoSEQ multiplex PCR. This sample has around 23,000 clones, with approximately 80% found just once. Sequenced here: CD4+ or CD8+ T cells sorted from blood, sampled in a trial of the OX40 agonist ivuxolimab. The chain joins TRBV7-3 to TRBJ2-7; the D gene is possibly TRBD2 (6 bases). This clonotype was sampled from an adult with an advanced solid tumor such as melanoma, head and neck, liver or kidney cancer. CDR3 in DNA: TGTGCCAGCAGCATGGGGGGAAGGGACTACGAGCAGTACTTC. Encoded protein: CASSMGGRDYEQYF.